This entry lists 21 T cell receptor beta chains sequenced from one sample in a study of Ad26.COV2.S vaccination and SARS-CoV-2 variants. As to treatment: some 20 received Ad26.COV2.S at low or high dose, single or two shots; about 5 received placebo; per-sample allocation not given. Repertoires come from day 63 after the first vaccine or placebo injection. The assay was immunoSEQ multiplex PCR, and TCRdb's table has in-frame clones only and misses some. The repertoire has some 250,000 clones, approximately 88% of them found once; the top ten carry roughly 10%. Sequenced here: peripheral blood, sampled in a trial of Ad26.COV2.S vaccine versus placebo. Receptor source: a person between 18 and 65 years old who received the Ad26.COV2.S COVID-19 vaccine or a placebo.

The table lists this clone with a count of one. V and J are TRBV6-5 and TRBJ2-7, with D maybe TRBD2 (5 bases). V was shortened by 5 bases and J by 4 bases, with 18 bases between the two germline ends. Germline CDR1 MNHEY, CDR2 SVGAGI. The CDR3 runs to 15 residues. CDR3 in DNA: TGTGCCAGCAGTCGGACTGCCCCGGGATTTTACGAGCAGTACTTC. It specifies CASSRTAPGFYEQYF.

CDR3 sequence reads: CASSPRETQYF. The DNA of the CDR3 is TGTGCCAGCAGCCCCCGAGAGACCCAGTACTTC. The J gene is TRBJ2-5, the V gene TRBV7-3; D gene ambiguous. CDR3 length: 11 amino acids. The V end lost 5 bases, the J end lost 4 bases, and 5 bases lay between the germline ends. Per the germline V gene, CDR1 is SGHTA and CDR2 is FQGTGA.

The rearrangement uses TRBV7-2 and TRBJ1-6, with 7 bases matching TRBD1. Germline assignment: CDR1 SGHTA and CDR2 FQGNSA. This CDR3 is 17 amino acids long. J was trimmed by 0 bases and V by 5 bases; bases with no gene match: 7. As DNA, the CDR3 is TGTGCCAGCAGCCCCAACAGGGGCCGCTCCTATAATTCACCCCTCCACTTT. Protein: CASSPNRGRSYNSPLHF.

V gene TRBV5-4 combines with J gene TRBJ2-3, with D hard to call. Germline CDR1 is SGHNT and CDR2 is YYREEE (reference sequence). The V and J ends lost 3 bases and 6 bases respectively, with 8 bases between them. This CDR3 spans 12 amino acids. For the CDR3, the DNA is TGTGCCAGCAGCTCCGGTACGGATACGCAGTATTTT. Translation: CASSSGTDTQYF.

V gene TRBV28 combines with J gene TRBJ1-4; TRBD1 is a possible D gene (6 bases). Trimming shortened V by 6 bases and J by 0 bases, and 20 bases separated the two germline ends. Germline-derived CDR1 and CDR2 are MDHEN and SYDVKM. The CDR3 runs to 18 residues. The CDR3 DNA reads TGTGCCAGCAGCCTCCAAGGGGGGACCCTTGCAACTAATGAAAAACTGTTTTTT. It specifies CASSLQGGTLATNEKLFF.

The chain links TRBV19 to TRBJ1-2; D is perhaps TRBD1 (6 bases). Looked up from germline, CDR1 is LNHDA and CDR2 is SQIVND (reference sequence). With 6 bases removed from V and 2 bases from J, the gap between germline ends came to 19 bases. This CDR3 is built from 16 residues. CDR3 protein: CASRTIGTRTNYGYTF. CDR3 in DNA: TGTGCCAGTAGAACGATCGGGACAAGAACGAACTATGGCTACACCTTC.

For the CDR3, the DNA is TGTGCCAGCAGCCTAATTACCGGGGGGGCCTTCGGGGAGCTGTTTTTT. Translated: CASSLITGGAFGELFF. J is TRBJ2-2 and V is TRBV7-6; 8 nucleotides agree with TRBD2. Germline loops: CDR1 SGHVS, CDR2 FNYEAQ. This CDR3 region has 16 residues. The trim removed 5 bases at V and 7 bases at J, leaving 12 bases unmatched.

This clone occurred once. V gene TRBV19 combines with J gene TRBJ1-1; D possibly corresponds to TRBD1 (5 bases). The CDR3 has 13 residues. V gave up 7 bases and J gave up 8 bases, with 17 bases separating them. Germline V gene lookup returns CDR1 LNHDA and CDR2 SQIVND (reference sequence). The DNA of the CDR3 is TGTGCCAGTATGGGGTCGGGGGTCGAGGAAGCTTTCTTT. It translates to CASMGSGVEEAFF.

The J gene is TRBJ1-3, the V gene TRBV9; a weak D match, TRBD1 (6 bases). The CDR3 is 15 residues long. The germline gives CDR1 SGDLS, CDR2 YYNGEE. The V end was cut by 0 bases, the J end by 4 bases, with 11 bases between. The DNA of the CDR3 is TGTGCCAGCAGCGTAGGGGGGGGCACGGGAAACACCATATATTTT. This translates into CASSVGGGTGNTIYF. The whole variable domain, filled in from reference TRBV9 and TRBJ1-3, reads DSGVTQTPKHLITATGQRVTLRCSPRSGDLSVYWYQQSLDQGLQFLIQYYNGEERAKGNILERFSAQQFPDLHSELNLSSLELGDSALYFCASSVGGGTGNTIYFGEGSWLTVV.

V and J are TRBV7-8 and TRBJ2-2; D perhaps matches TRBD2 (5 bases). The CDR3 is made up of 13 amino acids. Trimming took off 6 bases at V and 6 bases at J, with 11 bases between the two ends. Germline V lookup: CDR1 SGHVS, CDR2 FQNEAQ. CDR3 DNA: TGTGCCAGCAGGACCACTAGGCCCGGGGAGCTGTTTTTT. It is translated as CASRTTRPGELFF.

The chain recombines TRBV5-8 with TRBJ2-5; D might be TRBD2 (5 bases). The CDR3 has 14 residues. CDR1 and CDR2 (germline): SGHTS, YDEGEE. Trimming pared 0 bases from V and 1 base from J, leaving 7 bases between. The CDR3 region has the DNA TGTGCCAGCAGCTTGGTTGGGAGCCAAGAGACCCAGTACTTC. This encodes CASSLVGSQETQYF.

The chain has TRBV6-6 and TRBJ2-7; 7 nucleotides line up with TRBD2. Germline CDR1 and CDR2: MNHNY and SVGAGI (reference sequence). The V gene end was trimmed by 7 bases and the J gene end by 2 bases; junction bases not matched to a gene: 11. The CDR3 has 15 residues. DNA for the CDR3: TGTGCCAGCACCCGTCCCCGGGGGGAGACCTACGAGCAGTACTTC. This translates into CASTRPRGETYEQYF.

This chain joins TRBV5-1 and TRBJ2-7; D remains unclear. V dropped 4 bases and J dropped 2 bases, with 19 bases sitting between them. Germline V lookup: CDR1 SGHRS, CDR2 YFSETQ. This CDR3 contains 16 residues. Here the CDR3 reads CASSTGLSSVTYEQYF. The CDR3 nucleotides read TGCGCCAGCAGCACCGGGCTGAGCTCAGTGACCTACGAGCAGTACTTC.

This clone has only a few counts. The CDR3 DNA reads as TGTGCCAGCAGCTCGGACATACATAGCAATCAGCCCCAGCATTTT. Its translation is CASSSDIHSNQPQHF. The chain recombines TRBV7-9 with TRBJ1-5; D is possibly TRBD1 (5 bases). The length of the CDR3 is 15 residues. Per the germline V gene, CDR1 is SEHNR and CDR2 is FQNEAQ (reference sequence). V lost 4 bases, J lost 0 bases, and 10 bases lay in between.

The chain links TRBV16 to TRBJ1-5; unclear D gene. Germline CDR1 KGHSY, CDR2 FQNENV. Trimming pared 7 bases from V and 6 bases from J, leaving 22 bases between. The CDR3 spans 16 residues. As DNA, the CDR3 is TGTGCCAGCACTCTAACCCCCGTGGACCGAGGTCAGCCCCAGCATTTT. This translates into CASTLTPVDRGQPQHF.

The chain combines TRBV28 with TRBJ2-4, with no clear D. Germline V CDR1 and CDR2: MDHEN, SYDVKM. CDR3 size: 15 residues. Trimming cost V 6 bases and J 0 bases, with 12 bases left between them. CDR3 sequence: CASRGPGLAKNIQYF. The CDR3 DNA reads TGTGCCAGCAGAGGGCCGGGTCTAGCCAAAAACATTCAGTACTTC.

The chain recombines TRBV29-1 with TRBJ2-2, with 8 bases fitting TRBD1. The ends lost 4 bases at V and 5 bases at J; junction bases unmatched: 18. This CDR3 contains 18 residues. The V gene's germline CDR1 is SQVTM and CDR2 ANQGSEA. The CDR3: CSVASGAGGILRTGELFF. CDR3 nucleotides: TGCAGCGTTGCGTCCGGGGCAGGGGGCATATTGCGGACCGGGGAGCTGTTTTTT.

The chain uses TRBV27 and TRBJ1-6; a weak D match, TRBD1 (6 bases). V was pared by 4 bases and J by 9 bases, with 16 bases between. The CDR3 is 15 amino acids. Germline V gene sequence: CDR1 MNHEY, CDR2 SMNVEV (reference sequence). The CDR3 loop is CASSSMGQFSSPLHF. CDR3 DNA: TGTGCCAGCAGTTCTATGGGACAATTCTCTTCACCCCTCCACTTT.

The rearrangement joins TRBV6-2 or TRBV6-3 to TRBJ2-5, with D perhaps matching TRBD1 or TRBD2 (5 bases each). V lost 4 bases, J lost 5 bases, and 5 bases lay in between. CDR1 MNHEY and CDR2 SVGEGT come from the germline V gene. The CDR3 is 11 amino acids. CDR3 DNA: TGTGCCAGCAGTTGGGGGGAGACCCAGTACTTC. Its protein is CASSWGETQYF.

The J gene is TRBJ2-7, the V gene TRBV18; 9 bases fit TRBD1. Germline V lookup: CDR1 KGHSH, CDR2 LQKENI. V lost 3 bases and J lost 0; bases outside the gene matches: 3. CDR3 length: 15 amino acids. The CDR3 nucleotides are TGTGCCAGCTCACCCGGACAGGGGAGCTCCTACGAGCAGTACTTC. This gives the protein CASSPGQGSSYEQYF.

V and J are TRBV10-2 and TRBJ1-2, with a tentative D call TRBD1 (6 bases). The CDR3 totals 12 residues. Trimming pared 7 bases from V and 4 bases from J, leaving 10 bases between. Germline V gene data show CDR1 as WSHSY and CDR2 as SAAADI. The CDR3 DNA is TGCGCCAGCACACAGGGAGGCTATGGCTACACCTTC. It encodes CASTQGGYGYTF.